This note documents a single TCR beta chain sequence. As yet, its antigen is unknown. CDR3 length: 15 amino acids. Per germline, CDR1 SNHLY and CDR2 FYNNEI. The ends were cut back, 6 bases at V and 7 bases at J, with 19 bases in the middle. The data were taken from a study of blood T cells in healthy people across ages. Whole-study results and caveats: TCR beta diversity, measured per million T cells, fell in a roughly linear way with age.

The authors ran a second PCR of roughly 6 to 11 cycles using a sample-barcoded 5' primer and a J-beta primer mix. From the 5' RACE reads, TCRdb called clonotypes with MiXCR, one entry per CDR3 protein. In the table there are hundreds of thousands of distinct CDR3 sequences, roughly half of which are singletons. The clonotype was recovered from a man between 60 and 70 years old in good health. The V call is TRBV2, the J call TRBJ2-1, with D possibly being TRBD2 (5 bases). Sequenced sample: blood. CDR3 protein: CASSPTMPVRNEQFF. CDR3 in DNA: TGTGCCAGCAGCCCGACTATGCCCGTCCGGAATGAGCAGTTCTTC.